This T cell receptor beta chain was identified during a study of shared clonotypes between healthy human individuals. Study background: Each donor's CD8 memory used one plate, CD8 naive two, each CD4 subset three.

CD45RO-negative cells were positively selected for CCR7, leaving out terminally differentiated effector memory CD45RA+ cells. The CDR3 is made up of 12 amino acids. V was shortened by 2 bases and J by 5 bases, with 9 bases between the two germline ends. Germline lookup yields CDR1 GTSNPN and CDR2 SVGIG (reference sequence). The table came from immunoSEQ multiplex PCR; TCRdb's copy has only in-frame clones and leaves some out. This table holds about 2 million clones, less than 95% found once. This TCR derives from a man aged 18 to 35 in good health. Sequenced material: naive CD8+ T cells sorted from blood. The J gene is TRBJ1-1, the V gene TRBV30; no definite D call. CDR3 sequence: CAWSPPQTEAFF. The CDR3 region has the DNA TGTGCCTGGAGTCCCCCCCAGACTGAAGCTTTCTTT. Full variable domain (remainder filled in from reference TRBV30 and TRBJ1-1): SQTIHQWPATLVQPVGSPLSLECTVEGTSNPNLYWYRQAAGRGLQLLFYSVGIGQISSEVPQNLSASRPQDRQFILSSKKLLLSDSGFYLCAWSPPQTEAFFGQGTRLTVV.